These 30 T cell receptor beta chains were all obtained from the same sample, sequenced in a study of blood T cell repertoires in COVID-19. The data were produced by immunoSEQ multiplex PCR, yet TCRdb's version contains in-frame clones alone and is incomplete. The sample shows 97,000 or so clones, around 80% of them seen only once. Source material: peripheral blood. Receptor source: a man between 60 and 75 years old with acute or convalescent COVID-19.

This clone showed up just once. The chain uses TRBV23-1 and TRBJ2-7; 10 nucleotides align to TRBD1. TRBV23-1 is classed as an ORF, of uncertain function. J was trimmed by 5 bases and V by 0 bases; bases with no gene match: 19. This CDR3 spans 20 amino acids. CDR3 residues: CASSQSSSEQGQGWFDEQYV. The CDR3 DNA sequence: TGCGCCAGCAGTCAATCGTCTTCGGAACAGGGACAGGGGTGGTTCGACGAGCAGTACGTC.

The chain uses TRBV6-4 and TRBJ2-1, with TRBD2 matching over 12 bases. CDR3 length: 17 residues. V was clipped by 2 bases and J by 5 bases; unmatched bases: 7. Germline V lookup: CDR1 MRHNA, CDR2 SNTAGT. The CDR3 region is CASSDGASGRADNEQFF. In nucleotides, the CDR3 is TGTGCCAGCAGTGACGGGGCTAGCGGGAGGGCCGACAATGAGCAGTTCTTC.

The genes are TRBV2 and TRBJ1-1; D is unresolved. CDR1 and CDR2 from the germline V gene are SNHLY and FYNNEI. V shed 9 bases and J shed 0 bases, with 23 bases lying between them. This CDR3 is 17 amino acids long. CDR3 nucleotides: TGTGCCAGACCCCCGGGAGGGAAAGGAATCATGAACACTGAAGCTTTCTTT. Amino acid sequence: CARPPGGKGIMNTEAFF. Full variable domain (rest looked up from reference TRBV2 and TRBJ1-1): EPEVTQTPSHQVTQMGQEVILRCVPISNHLYFYWYRQILGQKVEFLVSFYNNEISEKSEIFDDQFSVERPDGSNFTLKIRSTKLEDSAMYFCARPPGGKGIMNTEAFFGQGTRLTVV.

CDR3 DNA sequence: TGTGCCAGCAGCATCCGGGGACAGGGAAGCCGGACTGAAGCTTTCTTT. Translated, it gives CASSIRGQGSRTEAFF. This sequence joins TRBV7-2 and TRBJ1-1; 9 bases fit TRBD1. Germline V gene sequence: CDR1 SGHTA, CDR2 FQGNSA. This CDR3 is 16 amino acids long. The V gene end was trimmed by 5 bases and the J gene end by 5 bases; junction bases not matched to a gene: 12.

This clone occurred once. The rearrangement uses TRBV19 and TRBJ1-2; no definite D call. Per the germline V gene, CDR1 is LNHDA and CDR2 is SQIVND (reference sequence). The V end was cut by 1 base, the J end by 1 base, with 7 bases between. There are 14 residues in the CDR3. The CDR3 coding sequence is TGTGCCAGTAGTATAGTAAACGGTAACTATGGCTACACCTTC. Translated: CASSIVNGNYGYTF.

The chain joins TRBV5-1 to TRBJ2-7; tentatively, D is TRBD2 (6 bases). Looked up from germline, CDR1 is SGHRS and CDR2 is YFSETQ. This CDR3 is built from 14 residues. Trimming removed 3 bases at V and 4 bases at J, with 14 bases between. The CDR3, as DNA: TGCGCCAGCAGCTCTGGGACGGGAGATTACGAGCAGTACGTC. Its translation is CASSSGTGDYEQYV.

The V call is TRBV3-1 (or the pseudogene TRBV3-2), the J call TRBJ1-2; D not certain. The CDR3 is 13 amino acids. Trimming removed 0 bases at V and 7 bases at J, with 9 bases between. Germline V CDR1 and CDR2: LGHDT, YNNKEL (reference sequence). The CDR3 nucleotides are TGTGCCAGCAGCCAAGAGGGAGGTCCTGGCTACACCTTC. As protein: CASSQEGGPGYTF.

The chain has TRBV6-5 and TRBJ1-2; TRBD1 agrees at 10 bases. From germline, CDR1 is MNHEY and CDR2 SVGAGI. The trim removed 4 bases at V and 3 bases at J, leaving 5 bases unmatched. This CDR3 is built from 15 residues. The CDR3 loop is CASSSWDRGHYGYTF. The CDR3 region has the DNA TGTGCCAGCAGTTCCTGGGACAGGGGACACTATGGCTACACCTTC.

The chain links TRBV7-2 to TRBJ2-7; 7 positions match TRBD2. Per germline, CDR1 SGHTA and CDR2 FQGNSA. The CDR3 is 14 amino acids. After removal of 5 bases from V and 3 bases from J, the junction contained 7 bases not matched to a gene. The CDR3 coding sequence is TGTGCCAGCAGCCCGACTGGGAGGGGCTACGAGCAGTACGTC. Its translation is CASSPTGRGYEQYV.

This CDR3 is CASSPPVYNEQFF. The CDR3 nucleotides read TGTGCCAGCTCACCACCCGTGTACAATGAGCAGTTCTTC. The V call is TRBV18, the J call TRBJ2-1, with D unclear. The CDR3 contains 13 residues. Germline lookup yields CDR1 KGHSH and CDR2 LQKENI. V was shortened by 0 bases and J by 4 bases, with 4 bases between the two germline ends.

V is TRBV9 and J is TRBJ2-2, with no clear D. This CDR3 spans 15 amino acids. Germline V gene lookup returns CDR1 SGDLS and CDR2 YYNGEE. V was clipped by 0 bases and J by 3 bases, with 9 bases between them. The CDR3 coding sequence is TGTGCCAGCAGCGTAGAGCCGGTCGACACCGGGGAGCTGTTTTTT. Encoded protein: CASSVEPVDTGELFF.

J is TRBJ2-5 and V is TRBV7-2, with D perhaps TRBD1 (5 bases). Trimming shortened V by 7 bases and J by 2 bases, and 17 bases separated the two germline ends. Germline V gene data show CDR1 as SGHTA and CDR2 as FQGNSA. The CDR3 has 15 residues. The CDR3 DNA reads TGTGCCAGCACACCTCACCGACAGCCTCAAGAGACCCAGTACTTC. Protein product: CASTPHRQPQETQYF.

Of note for this clone: This sample includes further DNA sequences coding for the same CDR3. The chain carries TRBV19 and TRBJ1-1; D remains unclear. Germline CDR1 is LNHDA and CDR2 is SQIVND (reference sequence). The CDR3 totals 14 residues. Trimming removed 0 bases at V and 1 base at J, with 6 bases between. The CDR3 bases are TGTGCCAGTAGTATAGATCGAGGGAACACTGAAGCTTTCTTT. Translated, it gives CASSIDRGNTEAFF.

This sequence joins TRBV7-9 and TRBJ2-1; 9 bases fit TRBD1. V gave up 3 bases and J gave up 9 bases; unmatched junction bases: 9. The CDR3 contains 15 residues. Germline V gives CDR1 SEHNR, CDR2 FQNEAQ (reference sequence). The CDR3 DNA is TGTGCCAGCAGCTTGGTTCGACAGGGGGTTGTTGAGCAGTTCTTC. Its protein product is CASSLVRQGVVEQFF. Supplemented by reference TRBV7-9 and TRBJ2-1, the full variable domain reads DTGVSQNPRHKITKRGQNVTFRCDPISEHNRLYWYRQTLGQGPEFLTYFQNEAQLEKSRLLSDRFSAERPKGSFSTLEIQRTEQGDSAMYLCASSLVRQGVVEQFFGPGTRLTVL.

The chain combines TRBV15 with TRBJ2-1; D perhaps matches TRBD1 (5 bases). Trimming took 0 bases from V and 9 from J, leaving 18 bases between them. The CDR3 spans 16 residues. The V gene's germline CDR1 is LNHNV and CDR2 YYDKDF (reference sequence). The CDR3 protein is CATSRDRGTLQSEQFF. The CDR3 bases are TGTGCCACCAGCAGAGATAGGGGCACCCTTCAATCTGAGCAGTTCTTC.

The chain employs TRBV3-1 (or the pseudogene TRBV3-2) and TRBJ2-3, with 7 nucleotides matching TRBD2. The germline CDR1 and CDR2 sequences are LGHDT and YNNKEL (reference sequence). The CDR3 totals 19 residues. With V trimmed by 0 bases and J by 4 bases, 16 bases remained unmatched. In DNA form, the CDR3 reads TGTGCCAGCAGCCAAGATGAGAGGGCGGGACTATCCTGTCCAGATACGCAGTATTTT. It is translated as CASSQDERAGLSCPDTQYF.

The rearrangement joins TRBV29-1 to TRBJ2-3, with D uncertain. Germline CDR1 SQVTM, CDR2 ANQGSEA. V lost 8 bases and J 0 bases, leaving 6 bases between the germline ends. The CDR3 sequence is 11 residues long. The CDR3 DNA follows: TGCAGCCACCAGAGCACAGATACGCAGTATTTT. Protein sequence: CSHQSTDTQYF.

The chain couples TRBV2 to TRBJ2-3, with D hard to call. V lost 4 bases and J 4 bases, leaving 15 bases between the germline ends. The CDR3 totals 15 residues. From germline, CDR1 is SNHLY and CDR2 FYNNEI. The CDR3: CASSGRASPSDTQYF. CDR3 DNA sequence: TGTGCCAGCAGTGGCCGTGCGAGCCCGTCAGATACGCAGTATTTT.

This clone was observed a few times. The CDR3 nucleotides read TGTGCTAGTGGTTTGGCCAACAACTACGAGCAGTACTTC. Amino acids: CASGLANNYEQYF. The rearrangement uses TRBV12-5 and TRBJ2-7, with no clear D. V was cut by 1 base and J by 3 bases, with 7 bases left in between. Germline lookup yields CDR1 LGHNT and CDR2 FRNRAP. The CDR3 contains 13 residues.

The genes are TRBV19 and TRBJ2-5; TRBD2 is a possible D gene (7 bases). Trimming left V 3 bases short and J 5 bases short, with 28 bases between. Germline V gives CDR1 LNHDA, CDR2 SQIVND (reference sequence). There are 19 residues in the CDR3. The CDR3 here is CASSIRASGFLGGRETQYF. The CDR3, as DNA: TGTGCCAGTAGTATTAGGGCTAGCGGTTTCTTAGGGGGACGGGAGACCCAGTACTTC. The full variable domain, its missing parts supplied by reference TRBV19 and TRBJ2-5, is DGGITQSPKYLFRKEGQNVTLSCEQNLNHDAMYWYRQDPGQGLRLIYYSQIVNDFQKGDIAEGYSVSREKKESFPLTVTSAQKNPTAFYLCASSIRASGFLGGRETQYFGPGTRLLVL.

V usage is TRBV2 and J usage is TRBJ2-5; D not resolved. The CDR3 contains 12 residues. The germline V gene has CDR1 SNHLY and CDR2 FYNNEI. Deletions cut 4 bases from V and 3 bases from J, with 6 bases between. The CDR3 sequence is CASSVAEETQYF. In DNA, the CDR3 is TGTGCCAGCAGTGTGGCGGAAGAGACCCAGTACTTC.

This clone was counted between two and nine times. The rearrangement joins TRBV7-8 to TRBJ2-6, with 8 bases that match TRBD1. The CDR3 is 15 amino acids. J was trimmed by 4 bases and V by 5 bases; bases with no gene match: 4. CDR1 is SGHVS, CDR2 FQNEAQ, per germline. CDR3 loop: CASSQGAPGANVLTF. CDR3 sequence (DNA): TGTGCCAGCAGCCAGGGGGCGCCCGGGGCCAACGTCCTGACTTTC.

Only one count was recorded for this clone. A much bigger clone sits one base away, suggesting this may be a read error. This chain joins TRBV27 and TRBJ2-2; tentatively, D is TRBD1 (6 bases). Germline V lookup: CDR1 MNHEY, CDR2 SMNVEV (reference sequence). V was trimmed by 6 bases and J by 4 bases, leaving 9 bases between them. The CDR3 is made up of 13 amino acids. CDR3 sequence (DNA): TGTGCCAGCAGCTCAGGGGTCACCGGGGAGCTGTTTTTT. It yields the protein CASSSGVTGELFF.

The gene calls are TRBV4-1 and TRBJ2-1; TRBD2 matches at 9 bases. Unmatched junction bases numbered 8, after V lost 3 bases and J lost 5 bases. Germline V gives CDR1 MGHRA, CDR2 YSYEKL. The CDR3 loop spans 16 amino acids. In DNA form, the CDR3 reads TGCGCCAGCAGCCACCTAGCGGGAAAACCAAACAATGAGCAGTTCTTC. This codes for CASSHLAGKPNNEQFF.

The chain couples TRBV6-6 to TRBJ1-5; possibly TRBD1 for D (6 bases). The germline V and J ends were trimmed by 5 bases and 10 bases, with 15 bases remaining between them. This CDR3 is built from 13 residues. Germline V gene data show CDR1 as MNHNY and CDR2 as SVGAGI (reference sequence). Here the CDR3 DNA reads TGTGCCAGCAGTCAAAGACAGGTCCAACCCCAGCATTTT. Translation: CASSQRQVQPQHF.

V usage is TRBV19 and J usage is TRBJ1-1, with 9 bases fitting TRBD1. Germline CDR1 reads LNHDA; CDR2 reads SQIVND (reference sequence). The CDR3 runs to 13 residues. After removal of 7 bases from V and 5 bases from J, the junction contained 5 bases not matched to a gene. CDR3 coding DNA: TGTGCCAGTAAGAGGACAGGGGCTACTGAAGCTTTCTTT. Amino acids: CASKRTGATEAFF.

This chain links TRBV18 with TRBJ1-5; the match to TRBD1 covers 8 bases. CDR1 KGHSH and CDR2 LQKENI come from the germline V gene. J lost 8 bases, V lost 6 bases, and 6 bases had no gene match. The CDR3 runs to 13 residues. CDR3 sequence: CASSHDRGEPQHF. The CDR3 DNA follows: TGTGCCAGCTCCCATGACAGGGGAGAGCCCCAGCATTTT.

The chain employs TRBV7-9 and TRBJ2-1; D is undetermined. The CDR3 covers 17 residues. Trimming stripped 5 bases from V and 4 bases from J, with 21 bases between. The V gene's germline CDR1 is SEHNR and CDR2 FQNEAQ (reference sequence). The CDR3 coding sequence is TGTGCCAGCAGCCCCTCGTACCTGGGCCCAGATTACAATGAGCAGTTCTTC. Protein: CASSPSYLGPDYNEQFF. Full variable domain (missing parts from reference TRBV7-9 and TRBJ2-1): DTGVSQNPRHKITKRGQNVTFRCDPISEHNRLYWYRQTLGQGPEFLTYFQNEAQLEKSRLLSDRFSAERPKGSFSTLEIQRTEQGDSAMYLCASSPSYLGPDYNEQFFGPGTRLTVL.

The V and J genes are TRBV10-3 and TRBJ2-1, with TRBD2 matching over 13 bases. CDR3 length: 20 residues. Germline V gives CDR1 ENHRY, CDR2 SYGVKD. With V trimmed by 3 bases and J by 0 bases, 11 bases remained unmatched. In DNA form, the CDR3 reads TGTGCCATCAGTGAACTTACCGGGACTAGCGGGGTTAGCTCCTACAATGAGCAGTTCTTC. It specifies CAISELTGTSGVSSYNEQFF.

The chain is built from TRBV3-1 (or the pseudogene TRBV3-2) and TRBJ1-3; no clear D. The CDR3 extends over 17 amino acids. Trimming removed 1 base at V and 0 bases at J, with 13 bases between. The germline V gene has CDR1 LGHDT and CDR2 YNNKEL (reference sequence). DNA for the CDR3: TGTGCCAGCAGCCAAGGGAGGCACCGGCTCTCTGGAAACACCATATATTTT. As protein: CASSQGRHRLSGNTIYF.